What follows is one TCR beta chain and its context. Its antigen is unknown. Base quality data are lacking; no much larger clone is found one base away. The data belong to a study of T cell responses to AZD1222 COVID-19 vaccine (dated by TCRdb to the early 2020s). For the wider study: TCR sequencing was performed for fewer than 250 trial participants, of whom 200 to 210 were given two doses of AZD1222 and around 26 were given two doses of MenACWY control vaccine. Trial participants were enrolled into age subgroups of 18-55, 56-69 and 70-plus years, which contained about 160, 30 and 59 TCR-sequenced participants, respectively.

V and J are truncated by 4 bases and 0 bases respectively, leaving an intervening sequence of 5 bases. CDR1 and CDR2, per the germline V gene (reference sequence), are MNHEY and SMNVEV. Measured from the cysteine to the phenylalanine, the CDR3 is 13 residues long. Just the 39-base CDR3 DNA is kept, in frame starting at base 1. The CDR3 regions of human TCRbeta chains were analyzed by immunosequencing. The published analysis was carried out like this. TCRs in the repertoires were matched against a reference library of SARS-CoV-2-specific TCRs that had been generated with the MIRA antigen-specificity platform. Breadth was defined as the fraction of unique TCRs that were SARS-CoV-2-associated. Depth was defined as the fraction of total T cells that were SARS-CoV-2-associated. Using the MIRA data, each spike-specific TCR was assigned both to the spike region to which the TCR was reactive and to a CD4 or CD8 class. Log10-transformed breadth and depth values were compared by one-way ANOVA with Sidak's multiple comparisons tests. Entries here come from immuneACCESS through TCRdb and include only in-frame sequences with V and J called. Some clones fail to appear in such tables; in the studies checked, an unresolved V gene covers under half of the shortfall, and the cause of the remainder is unknown. The V and J calls and the clone size are those of that table, but D and trimming were determined from the DNA. The sample contains roughly 92,000 clones, about 88% of them found a single time. Around 5% of the sample is in the top ten clones.

Taken with the paper, the label for time point translates to: about 28 days (+/-7) after the second vaccine dose. AZD1222 recipients with second doses at about 4 weeks or about 12 weeks were pooled, because spike-specific TCR depth and breadth did not differ between schedules. Vaccinee samples were obtained from the UK trials COV001 and COV002, which included a single-blind randomized controlled phase 2/3 trial of AZD1222 (ChAdOx1 nCoV-19) in healthy adults. Trial participant PBMC samples were collected at day 0 and day 28 after the second dose for TCRbeta chain sequencing. The full study reports these points: After two AZD1222 doses, both the breadth and the depth of spike-specific TCRs were significantly higher than at day 0 and than in MenACWY recipients. Epitopes outside the regions mutated in the B.1.351 and B.1.1.7 variants were reportedly recognized by nearly half of the unique spike-specific TCRs. Participants were mostly white British and included more females than males, and it was suggested by the authors that clonal diversity may have been underestimated. Conclusions about previously exposed vaccinees were limited because only six AZD1222 recipients were SARS-CoV-2 seropositive at baseline. Because no day 14 peak-response samples were available, repertoires were characterized only after the peak T cell response. Vaccine-associated CD4 TCRs spanned the whole spike protein, with dominant responses in regions 160-218 and 743-854. The 56-69-year group was small, and its depth increase did not reach significance, likely because of low power.

This sequence uses TRBV27 and TRBJ2-3; the D gene is possibly TRBD2, with 5 bases matching. The TCR sequence derives from an adult who received the AZD1222 COVID-19 vaccine. The sample here was peripheral blood, taken 28 days after the second AZD1222 dose. The sequenced DNA is TGTGCCAGCAGTTGGAGGAGCACAGATACGCAGTATTTT. Protein translation: CASSWRSTDTQYF.